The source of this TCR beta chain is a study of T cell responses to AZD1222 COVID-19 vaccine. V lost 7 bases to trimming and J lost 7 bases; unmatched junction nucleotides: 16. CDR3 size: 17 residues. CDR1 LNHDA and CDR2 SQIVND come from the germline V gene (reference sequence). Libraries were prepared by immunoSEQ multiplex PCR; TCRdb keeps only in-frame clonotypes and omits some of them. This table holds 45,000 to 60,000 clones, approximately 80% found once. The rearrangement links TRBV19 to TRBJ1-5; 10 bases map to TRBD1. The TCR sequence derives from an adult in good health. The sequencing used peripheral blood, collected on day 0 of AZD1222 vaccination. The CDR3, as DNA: TGTGCCAGTACCACGTCCGGCCCGTGGACAGGGGGGCAGCCCCAGCATTTT. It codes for CASTTSGPWTGGQPQHF. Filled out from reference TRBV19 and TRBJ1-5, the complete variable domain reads DGGITQSPKYLFRKEGQNVTLSCEQNLNHDAMYWYRQDPGQGLRLIYYSQIVNDFQKGDIAEGYSVSREKKESFPLTVTSAQKNPTAFYLCASTTSGPWTGGQPQHFGDGTRLSIL.